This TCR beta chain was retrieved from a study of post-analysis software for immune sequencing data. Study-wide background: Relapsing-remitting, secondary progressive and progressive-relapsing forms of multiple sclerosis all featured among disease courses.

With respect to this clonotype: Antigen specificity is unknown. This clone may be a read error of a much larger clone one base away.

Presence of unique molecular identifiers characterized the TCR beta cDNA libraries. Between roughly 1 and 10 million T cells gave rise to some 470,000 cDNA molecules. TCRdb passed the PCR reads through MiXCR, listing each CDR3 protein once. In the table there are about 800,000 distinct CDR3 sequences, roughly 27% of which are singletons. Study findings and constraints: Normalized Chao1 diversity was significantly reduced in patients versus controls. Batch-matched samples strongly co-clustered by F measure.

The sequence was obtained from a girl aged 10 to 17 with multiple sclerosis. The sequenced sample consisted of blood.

The DNA for the CDR3 is TGCACCAGCAGCAGGAAGACAGACAGAGGGACAGATACGCAGTATTTT. Amino acid sequence: CTSSRKTDRGTDTQYF. This chain uses TRBV5-1 with TRBJ2-3, with D perhaps matching TRBD1 or TRBD2 (5 bases each). The CDR3 length is 16 residues. Germline CDR1 is SGHRS and CDR2 is YFSETQ.